These 21 T cell receptor beta chains share one sample of origin, sequenced in a study of identifying expanded T cells in peripheral blood. This table comes from immunoSEQ multiplex PCR, and its TCRdb copy is limited to in-frame clones, with some not included. The sample contains 75,000 to 90,000 clones, roughly 89% of which appear only once. Sequencing was performed on blood. All receptors derive from a person aged 18 to 70 in good health.

The gene calls are TRBV7-9 and TRBJ1-5; 9 positions agree with TRBD1. CDR1 is SEHNR, CDR2 FQNEAQ, per germline (reference sequence). V trimming: 4 bases; J trimming: 3 bases; junction bases outside the gene matches: 4. This CDR3 spans 15 amino acids. CDR3 DNA: TGTGCCAGCAGCTCAACAGGGGGCATCAATCAGCCCCAGCATTTT. This sequence encodes CASSSTGGINQPQHF.

The V call is TRBV30, the J call TRBJ1-1; perhaps TRBD1 as D (5 bases). The CDR3 runs 13 residues. The germline V gene encodes CDR1 GTSNPN and CDR2 SVGIG (reference sequence). V shed 5 bases and J shed 4 bases, with 14 bases lying between them. The CDR3 is CAWDLGTGTEAFF. The DNA of the CDR3 is TGTGCCTGGGACCTAGGGACGGGCACTGAAGCTTTCTTT.

As to this clone: This CDR3 is also generated by other DNA sequences in the sample. The chain carries TRBV6-6 and TRBJ1-2, with 7 bases identical to TRBD1. CDR1 and CDR2 from the germline V gene are MNHNY and SVGAGI (reference sequence). With V trimmed by 2 bases and J by 5 bases, 2 bases remained unmatched. The CDR3 runs 13 residues. CDR3 sequence: CASSYGDSYGYTF. CDR3 sequence (DNA): TGTGCCAGCAGTTACGGGGACAGTTATGGCTACACCTTC.

The V and J genes are TRBV5-6 and TRBJ2-7, with no clear D. From germline, CDR1 is SGHDT and CDR2 YYEEEE. The V gene lost 1 base and the J gene lost 3 bases, with 20 bases spanning the gap. CDR3 length equals 17 residues. The CDR3 spells CASSLWGRRRLLYEQYF. In DNA, the CDR3 is TGTGCCAGCAGCTTGTGGGGTCGTCGGCGCCTCCTCTACGAGCAGTACTTC. The whole variable domain, filled in from reference TRBV5-6 and TRBJ2-7, reads DAGVTQSPTHLIKTRGQQVTLRCSPKSGHDTVSWYQQALGQGPQFIFQYYEEEERQRGNFPDRFSGHQFPNYSSELNVNALLLGDSALYLCASSLWGRRRLLYEQYFGPGTRLTVT.

The chain is built from TRBV30 and TRBJ1-1, with 7 positions matching TRBD1. There are 11 residues in the CDR3. Germline-derived CDR1 and CDR2 are GTSNPN and SVGIG (reference sequence). The J segment lost 12 bases and the V segment lost 6 bases, leaving 10 bases of the junction unmatched. Here the CDR3 DNA reads TGTGCCTGCGAGGTAGGGGGCGAAACTTTCTTT. Translating it yields CACEVGGETFF.

This chain connects TRBV6-1 to TRBJ1-2, with unresolved D. Trimming removed 6 bases at V and 4 bases at J, with 18 bases between. CDR3 length: 15 residues. Germline V lookup: CDR1 MNHNS, CDR2 SASEGT. CDR3 residues: CASRPEPQPAYGYTF. The CDR3 region has the DNA TGTGCCAGCAGGCCCGAGCCCCAACCGGCCTATGGCTACACCTTC.

The V gene is TRBV18, the J gene TRBJ1-2; D is uncertain. The CDR3 length is 17 residues. The germline CDR1 and CDR2 sequences are KGHSH and LQKENI. Between the trimmed V and J ends, which lost 3 bases and 6 bases, there was a span of 23 bases. The CDR3 loop reads CASSPRVARHRGHGYTF. For the CDR3, the DNA is TGTGCCAGCTCACCCCGGGTCGCCCGACACAGAGGTCATGGCTACACCTTC.

The rearrangement links TRBV4-1 to TRBJ2-5, with D maybe TRBD1 (5 bases). CDR3 length: 19 amino acids. Trimming took 3 bases from V and 4 from J, leaving 27 bases between them. CDR1 and CDR2 from the germline V gene are MGHRA and YSYEKL. The CDR3 nucleotides read TGCGCCAGCAGCCAGACCGGCCGACGATCCACCATAGGGGCAGAGACCCAGTACTTC. Its protein product is CASSQTGRRSTIGAETQYF.

The V call is TRBV7-2, the J call TRBJ2-7; 7 positions agree with TRBD1. Germline loops: CDR1 SGHTA, CDR2 FQGNSA. The CDR3 has 15 amino acids. The trim removed 5 bases at V and 3 bases at J, leaving 10 bases unmatched. CDR3 DNA sequence: TGTGCCAGCAGCCCAGGGGGAGCGGTGATCTACGAGCAGTACTTC. It specifies CASSPGGAVIYEQYF.

CDR3 in amino acids: CASGPGLSNQPQHF. The CDR3 coding sequence is TGTGCTAGTGGTCCGGGACTGAGCAATCAGCCCCAGCATTTT. The chain has TRBV12-5 and TRBJ1-5; a possible D gene is TRBD1 (5 bases). Germline lookup yields CDR1 LGHNT and CDR2 FRNRAP. This CDR3 comprises 14 residues. V was cut by 5 bases and J by 1 base, with 9 bases left in between.

This sequence joins TRBV6-5 and TRBJ2-2, with D possibly being TRBD1 or TRBD2 (5 bases each). V lost 5 bases, J lost 1 base, and 11 bases lay in between. The CDR3 contains 15 residues. Germline V gene lookup returns CDR1 MNHEY and CDR2 SVGAGI. DNA for the CDR3: TGTGCCAGCAGTGCCGGGACCCTGAACACCGGGGAGCTGTTTTTT. Encoded protein: CASSAGTLNTGELFF.

The chain joins TRBV5-4 to TRBJ1-2, with a possible D match to TRBD1 (5 bases). The CDR3 is made up of 14 amino acids. Trimming took 0 bases from V and 6 from J, leaving 12 bases between them. Germline V gene sequence: CDR1 SGHNT, CDR2 YYREEE (reference sequence). CDR3 in DNA: TGTGCCAGCAGCTTGGTCGGCCAGGGACATGGCTACACCTTC. Amino acid sequence: CASSLVGQGHGYTF. Using reference TRBV5-4 and TRBJ1-2 for the parts outside the CDR3, the full variable domain is ETGVTQSPTHLIKTRGQQVTLRCSSQSGHNTVSWYQQALGQGPQFIFQYYREEENGRGNFPPRFSGLQFPNYSSELNVNALELDDSALYLCASSLVGQGHGYTFGSGTRLTVV.

This sequence joins TRBV30 and TRBJ1-4; the D gene is possibly TRBD1 (5 bases). From germline, CDR1 is GTSNPN and CDR2 SVGIG (reference sequence). V was clipped by 4 bases and J by 14 bases, with 20 bases between them. The CDR3 is made up of 13 amino acids. The CDR3 coding sequence is TGTGCCTGGAATCCTTATACCGGGGGAAAGCTGTTTTTT. Translation gives CAWNPYTGGKLFF.

This rearrangement joins TRBV5-6 to TRBJ1-2, with 12 bases lining up with TRBD1. This CDR3 is 15 amino acids long. The germline V gene encodes CDR1 SGHDT and CDR2 YYEEEE. V lost 4 bases and J lost 8; bases outside the gene matches: 9. The CDR3 here is CASSAPGTGGRGYTF. The CDR3 bases are TGTGCCAGCAGCGCCCCCGGGACAGGGGGCAGGGGCTACACCTTC.

The V and J genes are TRBV10-3 and TRBJ2-3; D may be TRBD1 or TRBD2 (6 bases each). The length of the CDR3 is 16 residues. Trimming removed 3 bases from V and 2 bases from J, with 15 bases in between. Per the germline V gene, CDR1 is ENHRY and CDR2 is SYGVKD. CDR3 region: CAISDDTGTLTDTQYF. CDR3 DNA: TGTGCCATCAGTGACGATACAGGGACTCTCACAGATACGCAGTATTTT.

This rearrangement joins TRBV7-2 to TRBJ1-1; D is uncertain. Germline V CDR1 and CDR2: SGHTA, FQGNSA. V was trimmed by 6 bases and J by 2 bases, leaving 16 bases between them. The CDR3 has 15 residues. CDR3 sequence reads: CASRTGPGKNTEAFF. The CDR3 coding sequence is TGTGCCAGCAGAACTGGACCCGGGAAAAACACTGAAGCTTTCTTT.

This chain uses TRBV2 with TRBJ1-1; the D gene is possibly TRBD1 (6 bases). V was cut by 1 base and J by 4 bases, with 22 bases left in between. CDR1 and CDR2 (germline): SNHLY, FYNNEI. The CDR3 is made up of 18 amino acids. The CDR3 DNA reads TGTGCCAGCAGTGAAGTCCTACAGGGTTCGGGTCCAGGCACTGAAGCTTTCTTT. As protein: CASSEVLQGSGPGTEAFF.

The chain joins TRBV27 to TRBJ1-2; D gene unclear. This CDR3 has 13 residues. The germline V gene has CDR1 MNHEY and CDR2 SMNVEV (reference sequence). The V end lost 3 bases, the J end lost 4 bases, and 9 bases lay between the germline ends. For the CDR3, the DNA is TGTGCCAGCAGTTTGGAGGGTGGCTATGGCTACACCTTC. Translating it yields CASSLEGGYGYTF.

The chain couples TRBV15 to TRBJ2-3; D is unclear. Trimming removed 1 base at V and 4 bases at J, with 12 bases between. The CDR3 runs to 15 residues. In germline, CDR1 is LNHNV, CDR2 YYDKDF (reference sequence). The CDR3 coding sequence is TGTGCCACCAGCAGAGGGGTGGGGTTACCAGATACGCAGTATTTT. It encodes CATSRGVGLPDTQYF.

The J gene is TRBJ1-4, the V gene TRBV18, with D perhaps TRBD1 (6 bases). The length of the CDR3 is 15 residues. Per the germline V gene, CDR1 is KGHSH and CDR2 is LQKENI. Deletions cut 1 base from V and 8 bases from J, with 14 bases between. CDR3 sequence (DNA): TGTGCCAGCTCACCACTACAGGGAGAGTTCGAAAAACTGTTTTTT. This codes for CASSPLQGEFEKLFF.

The CDR3 loop is CASSSGLAGEVQTQYF. CDR3 coding DNA: TGTGCCAGTAGTAGCGGACTAGCGGGCGAGGTACAGACCCAGTACTTC. The rearrangement links TRBV19 to TRBJ2-5; 11 bases line up with TRBD2. The junction had 10 bases not matched to a gene; V was cut back by 4 bases and J by 6 bases. Germline-derived CDR1 and CDR2 are LNHDA and SQIVND (reference sequence). The CDR3 sequence is 16 residues long.